A selection of T cell receptor beta chains follows, all from one sample in a study of PD-1 blockade in classical Hodgkin lymphoma. Method: immunoSEQ multiplex PCR; TCRdb's copy keeps in-frame clones and lacks some. This table has around 50,000 clones, around 76% appearing once. Source: peripheral blood mononuclear cells (PBMCs), taken before the fourth cycle of nivolumab. The source of these receptors is a human donor with classical Hodgkin lymphoma. CDR3s include the opening cysteine and the closing phenylalanine or tryptophan. A D gene is named only where the DNA matches it firmly. Size tells how often a clone was seen (once, few, many) or the class of an expanded clone, and some rows leave it out.

J gene | D gene | clone size | V gene | CDR3 protein | CDR3 DNA
TRBJ2-7 | . | . | TRBV6-5 | CASSWQGYEQYF | TGTGCCAGCAGTTGGCAGGGATACGAGCAGTACTTC
TRBJ2-5 | TRBD2 | . | TRBV23-1 | CASSLKTSGRLETQYF | TGCGCCAGCAGCCTAAAGACTAGCGGGAGGTTGGAGACCCAGTACTTC
TRBJ2-7 | . | . | TRBV7-2 | CASSLSRATTYEQYF | TGTGCCAGCAGCCTGAGTAGGGCTACTACCTACGAGCAGTACTTC
TRBJ2-3 | . | . | TRBV7-2 | CASSRVGGTDTQYF | TGTGCCAGCAGCAGAGTAGGAGGCACAGATACGCAGTATTTT
TRBJ1-2 | TRBD1 | once | TRBV7-8 | CASSFTGTGGFYTF | TGTGCCAGCAGCTTCACCGGGACAGGGGGTTTCTACACCTTC
TRBJ1-5 | . | . | TRBV4-1 | CASSQVSLKSNQPQHF | TGCGCCAGCAGCCAAGTATCCTTAAAGAGCAATCAGCCCCAGCATTTT
TRBJ2-3 | . | . | TRBV29-1 | CSVEDSGDTTDTQYF | TGCAGCGTTGAAGACTCAGGGGATACTACAGATACGCAGTATTTT
TRBJ2-3 | . | . | TRBV13 | CASSPPPRVSPDTQYF | TGTGCCAGCAGCCCCCCCCCGCGGGTGAGTCCAGATACGCAGTATTTT
TRBJ1-2 | . | . | TRBV6-7 | CASSPSDLAANYGYTF | TGTGCCAGCAGTCCTTCCGATTTGGCAGCTAACTATGGCTACACCTTC
TRBJ1-1 | TRBD1 | few | TRBV6-1 | CASRRDSGTEAFF | TGTGCCAGCAGGAGGGACAGTGGGACTGAAGCTTTCTTT
TRBJ2-3 | TRBD1 | once | TRBV27 | CASSFRQGQGYADTQYF | TGTGCCAGCAGTTTTCGCCAGGGACAGGGGTACGCAGATACGCAGTATTTT
TRBJ2-3 | TRBD2 | . | TRBV7-2 | CASSPRTSGRPSTDTQYF | TGTGCCAGCAGCCCACGGACTAGCGGGAGACCTAGCACAGATACGCAGTATTTT
TRBJ2-7 | . | . | TRBV14 | CASSHTYEQYF | TGTGCCAGCAGCCATACGTACGAGCAGTACTTC
TRBJ2-7 | TRBD1 | few | TRBV15 | CATRRADRGNDEQYF | TGTGCCACCAGAAGAGCAGACAGGGGGAACGACGAGCAGTACTTC
TRBJ2-1 | . | . | TRBV21-1 | CASSTCPGGELENEQFF | TGTGCCAGCAGCACGTGCCCCGGGGGGGAGCTAGAGAATGAGCAGTTCTTC
TRBJ2-1 | TRBD1 | . | TRBV19 | CASSPRRAGGVYNEQFF | TGTGCCAGTAGTCCCCGTAGGGCAGGGGGTGTCTACAATGAGCAGTTCTTC
TRBJ2-7 | TRBD2 | . | TRBV2 | CASSDPRLAGEGEQYF | TGTGCCAGCAGTGACCCCCGACTAGCGGGAGAGGGCGAGCAGTACTTC
TRBJ1-1 | . | . | TRBV28 | CASSLHTGYNTEAFF | TGTGCCAGCAGTTTACATACAGGGTATAACACTGAAGCTTTCTTT
TRBJ1-2 | TRBD1 | . | TRBV28 | CAGSGGRLRDGYTF | TGTGCGGGTTCAGGGGGGCGCTTAAGGGATGGCTACACCTTC
TRBJ1-2 | . | . | TRBV27 | CASSLNARVSGYTF | TGTGCCAGCAGTTTAAACGCCAGGGTGAGTGGCTACACCTTC
TRBJ2-1 | . | . | TRBV7-7 | CASSLEAGGEQFF | TGTGCTAGCAGCTTAGAGGCGGGCGGTGAGCAGTTCTTC
TRBJ2-1 | TRBD1 | . | TRBV10-3 | CAISSTGYNEQFF | TGTGCCATCAGCTCGACAGGGTATAATGAGCAGTTCTTC
TRBJ2-7 | . | . | TRBV18 | CASSPPGGAADLLQYF | TGTGCCAGCTCACCTCCCGGCGGGGCTGCGGATCTTTTACAGTACTTC
TRBJ2-3 | . | . | TRBV10-3 | CAISESIGLGDTQYF | TGTGCCATCAGTGAGTCGATAGGGTTGGGAGATACGCAGTATTTT
TRBJ2-3 | TRBD2 | . | TRBV27 | CASSLLDELAGTDTQYF | TGTGCCAGCAGTTTACTCGACGAACTAGCGGGTACAGATACGCAGTATTTT
TRBJ2-7 | TRBD2 | once | TRBV7-9 | CASSPGLGGQYF | TGTGCCAGCAGCCCAGGACTAGGCGGGCAGTACTTC
TRBJ2-7 | . | . | TRBV15 | CATSREGGNKYYEQYF | TGTGCCACCAGCAGAGAGGGGGGTAACAAATACTACGAGCAGTACTTC
TRBJ1-1 | . | . | TRBV28 | CASSFVDTEAFF | TGTGCCAGCAGTTTTGTGGACACTGAAGCTTTCTTT
TRBJ1-3 | . | . | TRBV18 | CASSPAHGGAQGNTIYF | TGTGCCAGCTCACCAGCCCACGGAGGGGCGCAAGGAAACACCATATATTTT
TRBJ1-1 | . | . | TRBV28 | CASSPTWANTEAFF | TGTGCCAGCAGCCCTACGTGGGCAAACACTGAAGCTTTCTTT
TRBJ1-1 | . | . | TRBV28 | CASSLPGGTNTEAFF | TGTGCCAGCAGTTTACCCGGGGGGACGAACACTGAAGCTTTCTTT
TRBJ2-3 | TRBD1 | . | TRBV6-1 | CASSVRGLTDTQYF | TGTGCCAGCAGTGTAAGGGGGCTAACAGATACGCAGTATTTT
TRBJ2-7 | . | once | TRBV6-1 | CASRDSPGHEQYF | TGTGCCAGCAGGGACAGCCCTGGACACGAGCAGTACTTC